A selection of T cell receptor beta chains follows, all from one sample in a study of blood T cell repertoires in COVID-19. TCRdb's copy holds only in-frame clones and misses some; the assay was immunoSEQ multiplex PCR. The sample includes approximately 240,000 clones, around 82% seen only once; the top ten take 4% to 6%. Sequenced input: peripheral blood. These receptors originate from an elderly woman with active or convalescent COVID-19. Both conserved end residues are part of each CDR3. A D gene is named only where the DNA matches it firmly. The size entry is marked missing in some rows and otherwise reads once, few, many or a size class.

clone_size | d_call | j_call | v_call | cdr3_aa | cdr3_nt
many | NA | TRBJ1-1 | TRBV6-5 | CASSYSRELTEAFF | TGTGCCAGCAGTTACTCCAGGGAACTCACTGAAGCTTTCTTT
once | NA | TRBJ2-2 | TRBV6-5 | CASSHKNDWAGELFF | TGTGCCAGCAGTCACAAAAACGACTGGGCCGGGGAGCTGTTTTTT
few | TRBD2 | TRBJ2-3 | TRBV7-6 | CASSATSAPDTQYF | TGTGCCAGCAGCGCCACTAGCGCCCCAGATACGCAGTATTTT
NA | TRBD2 | TRBJ2-7 | TRBV27 | CASSFTGGHLEQYF | TGTGCCAGCAGTTTCACGGGGGGGCATCTGGAGCAGTACTTC
NA | NA | TRBJ1-3 | TRBV6-5 | CASIRESGNTIYF | TGTGCCAGCATTCGGGAATCTGGAAACACCATATATTTT
NA | NA | TRBJ2-1 | TRBV3-1/TRBV3-2 | CASSLSELYNEQFF | TGTGCCAGCAGCCTCTCTGAGCTATACAATGAGCAGTTCTTC
NA | NA | TRBJ2-7 | TRBV18 | CASSPPPGAGAREQYF | TGTGCCAGCTCACCACCCCCTGGGGCAGGGGCTCGAGAGCAGTACTTC
NA | NA | TRBJ1-1 | TRBV6-2/TRBV6-3 | CASSYSQLKTEAFF | TGTGCCAGCAGTTACAGTCAACTCAAAACTGAAGCTTTCTTT
NA | NA | TRBJ1-4 | TRBV2 | CASSQTFGKEKLFF | TGTGCCAGCAGTCAGACTTTCGGAAAGGAAAAACTGTTTTTT
NA | TRBD1 | TRBJ2-5 | TRBV4-1 | CASSTPGQGETQYF | TGCGCCAGCAGCACACCGGGACAGGGGGAGACCCAGTACTTC
NA | TRBD1 | TRBJ1-2 | TRBV19 | CASSKGAIGRAVEKPGPVNYGYTF | TGTGCCAGTAGTAAGGGGGCTATCGGACGGGCTGTGGAAAAACCCGGACCTGTGAACTATGGCTACACCTTC
NA | NA | TRBJ2-1 | TRBV9 | CASSVDQSYEQFF | TGTGCCAGCAGCGTAGATCAAAGCTATGAGCAGTTCTTC
NA | NA | TRBJ1-6 | TRBV2 | CASSDQGNSPLHF | TGTGCCAGCAGTGACCAGGGTAATTCACCCCTCCACTTT
NA | NA | TRBJ1-1 | TRBV20-1 | CSASRGGRDTEAFF | TGCAGTGCTAGTAGGGGGGGCCGGGACACTGAAGCTTTCTTT
few | NA | TRBJ1-2 | TRBV27 | CASSPYREGYGYTF | TGTGCCAGCAGTCCCTACAGGGAGGGCTATGGCTACACCTTC
NA | NA | TRBJ2-4 | TRBV7-2 | CASSLDSFAGKKGIQYF | TGTGCCAGCAGCTTAGATAGCTTCGCAGGGAAAAAGGGCATTCAGTACTTC
NA | TRBD1 | TRBJ2-7 | TRBV27 | CASSSRDSPYEQYF | TGTGCCAGCAGTTCAAGGGACAGTCCCTACGAGCAGTACTTC
NA | NA | TRBJ2-1 | TRBV5-4 | CASSLNGGYNEQFF | TGTGCCAGCAGCTTGAACGGCGGCTACAATGAGCAGTTCTTC
NA | TRBD2 | TRBJ2-3 | TRBV5-4 | CASGSGGLNTDTQYF | TGTGCCTCAGGGAGCGGGGGGTTGAACACAGATACGCAGTATTTT
NA | TRBD1 | TRBJ1-2 | TRBV7-8 | CASSSTGENTF | TGTGCCAGCAGCTCGACAGGGGAGAACACCTTC
NA | NA | TRBJ1-1 | TRBV11-2 | CASRQTRGNTEAFF | TGTGCCAGCAGACAAACAAGGGGGAACACTGAAGCTTTCTTT
once | TRBD1 | TRBJ2-5 | TRBV5-5 | CASRFRTGEQETQYF | TGTGCCAGCAGATTTCGGACAGGGGAACAAGAGACCCAGTACTTC
NA | TRBD2 | TRBJ2-5 | TRBV2 | CASSEASGRSVETQYF | TGTGCCAGCAGTGAGGCTAGCGGGAGGTCGGTTGAGACCCAGTACTTC